A single sample is the source of the 2 T cell receptor beta chains below, sequenced in a study of spatial heterogeneity in lung cancer (dated by TCRdb to about 2019). The time point label corresponds to: blood at routine non-recurrence follow-up after resection. TCR sequencing used whole RNA extracted from tumor and nontumor lung tissue, or from cryopreserved PBMC samples, without cell sorting. The library was prepared using 5' RACE. The instrument given in TCRdb is NextSeq 500. Through fastp at Q25 and MiXCR, TCRdb rebuilt clones from the public reads, retaining in-frame beta chains. Records with the same CDR3 protein are collapsed into one entry carrying the most frequent genes and DNA. The table for this sample lists some 54,000 distinct CDR3 sequences; 7.4% of them were counted only once. Approximately 40% of the sample rests with the top ten. The sequences come from PBMCs, collected at follow-up. These receptors all come from a female donor with early-stage non-small cell lung cancer.

The chain has TRBV12-3 or TRBV12-4 and TRBJ1-1; D not resolved. The CDR3 length is 14 residues. V was pared by 2 bases and J by 9 bases, with 16 bases between. The CDR3 nucleotides read TGTGCCAGCAGTTTAAATTCTGATGTTGGGAAAGCTTTCTTT. Encoded protein: CASSLNSDVGKAFF.

For the CDR3, the DNA is TGTGCCAGCAGTCCGAGACTAGCGGGGGTCTACAATGAGCAGTTCTTC. It codes for CASSPRLAGVYNEQFF. The rearrangement uses TRBV27 and TRBJ2-1; 12 positions match TRBD2. The V and J ends lost 5 bases and 3 bases, in that order; junction bases with no gene match: 5. The CDR3 extends over 16 amino acids. Germline-derived CDR1 and CDR2 are MNHEY and SMNVEV (reference sequence).